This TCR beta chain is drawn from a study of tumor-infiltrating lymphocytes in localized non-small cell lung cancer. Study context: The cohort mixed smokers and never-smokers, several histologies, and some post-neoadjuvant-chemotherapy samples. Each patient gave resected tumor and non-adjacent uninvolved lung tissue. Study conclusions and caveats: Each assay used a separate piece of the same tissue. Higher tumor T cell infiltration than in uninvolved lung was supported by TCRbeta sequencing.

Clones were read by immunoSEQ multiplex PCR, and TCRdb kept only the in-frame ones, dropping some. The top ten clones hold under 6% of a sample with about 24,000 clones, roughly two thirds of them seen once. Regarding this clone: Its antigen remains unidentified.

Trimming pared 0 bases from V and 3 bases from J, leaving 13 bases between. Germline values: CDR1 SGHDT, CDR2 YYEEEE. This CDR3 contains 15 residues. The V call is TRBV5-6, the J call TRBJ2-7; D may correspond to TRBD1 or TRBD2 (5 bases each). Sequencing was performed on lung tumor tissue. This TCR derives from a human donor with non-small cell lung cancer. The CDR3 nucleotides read TGTGCCAGCAGCTTGGTTGGGGGTTGGGACTACGAGCAGTACTTC. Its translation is CASSLVGGWDYEQYF.